The following is a T cell receptor beta chain sequence with its context. Its cognate antigen has yet to be identified. No per-base quality is available; no much larger clone lies one base away. The donors were healthy, HIV-negative adults with no recently reported acute infections or vaccinations. All donors were Caucasian adults living in Nashville, Tennessee, USA. CD4+ T cells were enriched by magnetic negative selection, after which naive cells were positively selected on CD45RA and the negative fraction was taken as the memory subset. After blood collection by leukapheresis, PBMCs were isolated using Ficoll-Histopaque density gradient centrifugation and then cryopreserved in the vapor phase of liquid nitrogen. Analytical flow cytometry was used to check the purity and quantity of each magnetically sorted T cell population. Genomic DNA was isolated from every sorted fraction and measured by UV absorbance on a Nanodrop 2000c.

This entry is derived from a study of shared clonotypes between healthy human individuals (dated by TCRdb to about 2020). Regarding the research as a whole: The cohort included a few men and a couple of women between 18 and 49 years of age. For each donor, CD4 naive and CD4 memory were each given three plates, CD8 naive was given two plates, and CD8 memory was given one plate. To estimate repertoire size and how much clonotype sharing occurs between individuals, the study deeply sequenced the blood TCR repertoires of about five healthy adults. To increase sequencing depth and limit assay-specific biases, different laboratories used diverse techniques to prepare libraries and sequence TCR repertoires. Leukapheresis yielded between about 0.94 and 8.9 billion PBMCs per donor. General findings and caveats noted by the study authors: Because the study included only a small number of donors, the genetic and exposure-history diversity represented was limited. When four donors were compared, the shared fraction of clonotypes was about 5% for naive CD4, 3.5% to 4% for naive CD8, 2% to 2.5% for memory CD4, and 0.4% for memory CD8. Clonotypes shared by all four sorted-subset donors showed higher generation probabilities than non-shared clonotypes. Rarefaction of sorted-subset datasets indicated incomplete sequencing despite the large sequencing depth. Based on pairwise subsampling, the degree of clonotype sharing among donors was expected to be affected by sequencing depth. Larger estimated clonotype richness was generally found for naive subsets than for memory subsets. Sampling was restricted to blood, and TCR repertoires in tissues likely differ from the TCR repertoires found in blood.

Cut back by 4 bases and 0 bases, the V and J ends lie 14 bases apart. As encoded in the germline V gene, CDR1 is SGHVS while CDR2 is FNYEAQ. The CDR3 sequence holds 16 residues, the cysteine and phenylalanine included. Only CDR3 DNA remains: 48 bases, in frame from the first base. Using the deep immunoSEQ assay, TCR CDR3 regions were amplified from genomic DNA by multiplex PCR. For each cell subset, the extracted genomic DNA was distributed evenly across all wells of several immunoSEQ 96-well plates, and each plate served as one replicate. Each replicate PCR for sorted subsets received roughly 0.2 ug genomic DNA, equal to about 30,000 T cell genomes. Purified libraries were quantified with a Qubit 3.0 fluorometer, sized on a Bioanalyzer 2100, and re-quantified with the KAPA Library Quantification kit. Every immunoSEQ 96-well plate was sequenced on a dedicated single-read 150-cycle Illumina NextSeq 550 flow cell. As for how the authors treated the data: Because the immunoSEQ output included only junctional sequences and no quality scores, the filtering could not be the same as the filtering used for full-length reads. Sequences were annotated with PyIR, a Python wrapper for IgBLAST v1.9, and V/J genes and CDR3 were assigned using IMGT germline references. Reads with weak V/J assignments (E-value above 1e-6), missing CDR3, stop codons, out-of-frame junctions, or ambiguous translated residues were removed. V3J clonotypes were defined by identical inferred V gene, J gene, and CDR3 amino acid sequence. Percentage overlap between repertoires was calculated by dividing the number of shared unique clonotypes by the size of the smaller repertoire. Richness of each repertoire was evaluated using RTK rarefaction, the Chao1 estimator, and Recon v2.1 estimates of unobserved clonotypes. OLGA was used to compute generation probabilities for all TCRbeta clonotypes that the gDNA method yielded from a few donors. TCRdb retrieved this table from immuneACCESS and kept in-frame rearrangements only. Not all clones are present; in checked studies, unresolved V genes account for under half, and no reason is known for the remainder. The DNA gave D and trimming, while V, J and clone size come from that table. The sample table lists more than 850,000 clones, about four fifths of them with a count of one. Around 0.47% of the sample rests with the top ten.

Sequencing was done on a sample of memory CD4+ T cells from PBMCs. In the paper's terms, the cell subset or site label means: CD45RA-negative fraction. This TCR was recovered from a man aged 18 to 29 in good health. Some clones in this sample may be carry-over from other donors' samples. The V and J segments used are TRBV7-6 and TRBJ2-3; no D gene is confidently identified. The sequence in DNA is TGTGCCAGCAGCTACGGAGTCTCCTCTAGCACAGATACGCAGTATTTT. This is translated as CASSYGVSSSTDTQYF.